Below, 11 T cell receptor beta chains from the same sample are listed, as sequenced in a study of T cells in Graves' hyperthyroidism and ophthalmopathy. The investigators amplified TCR beta CDR3 regions from RNA transcripts. The HTBI primer set served for first-round RT-PCR of the TCR CDR3. TCRdb reprocessed the multiplex PCR reads with MiXCR, giving one entry per CDR3 protein. The table has 550,000 to 700,000 distinct CDR3 sequences, around 45% seen once. Sequencing input: peripheral blood or thyroid tissue (not recorded which). The source is an adult woman with Graves' disease, either hyperthyroidism or ophthalmopathy (not recorded which).

This chain uses TRBV10-3 with TRBJ1-2; 8 bases fit TRBD1. The CDR3 runs 15 residues. V lost 10 bases, J lost 1 base, and 11 bases stayed unmatched. CDR1 ENHRY and CDR2 SYGVKD come from the germline V gene. The DNA for the CDR3 is TGTGCCACCGCAACCGGGACAGGCGGTAACTATGGCTACACCTTC. Its protein product is CATATGTGGNYGYTF.

This clonotype was counted many times. The chain employs TRBV5-6 and TRBJ2-7, with TRBD1 matching 8 bases. CDR1 SGHDT and CDR2 YYEEEE come from the germline V gene. V was clipped by 3 bases and J by 2 bases; unmatched bases: 4. The CDR3 spans 14 residues. The CDR3 coding sequence is TGTGCCAGCAGCTCGTGGACAGGGACCTACGAGCAGTACTTC. Protein: CASSSWTGTYEQYF.

This clonotype was counted ten times or more. This chain uses TRBV6-6 with TRBJ1-1; 10 bases match TRBD1. V lost 5 bases, J lost 5 bases, and 8 bases stayed unmatched. The CDR3 spans 15 residues. Per the germline V gene, CDR1 is MNHNY and CDR2 is SVGAGI (reference sequence). The CDR3: CASSDRDRGGTEAFF. The CDR3 DNA reads TGTGCCAGCAGTGACCGGGACAGGGGTGGGACTGAAGCTTTCTTT.

This rearrangement joins TRBV2 to TRBJ1-4; TRBD1 might be the D (5 bases). The CDR3 sequence is 14 residues long. The germline CDR1 and CDR2 sequences are SNHLY and FYNNEI. With 4 bases removed from V and 3 bases from J, the gap between germline ends came to 9 bases. The CDR3 bases are TGTGCCAGCAGTGTTGACAGACCTAATGAAAAACTGTTTTTT. Amino acids: CASSVDRPNEKLFF.

A few counts support this clonotype. The chain has TRBV10-3 and TRBJ1-2; unclear D gene. Germline V gene lookup returns CDR1 ENHRY and CDR2 SYGVKD. V dropped 8 bases and J dropped 1 base, with 14 bases sitting between them. This CDR3 has 14 amino acids. This CDR3 is CAIADANVNYGYTF. The CDR3 region has the DNA TGTGCCATCGCGGACGCAAACGTTAACTATGGCTACACCTTC.

The chain uses TRBV7-9 and TRBJ2-7; 9 bases align to TRBD1. This CDR3 region has 13 residues. The V gene's germline CDR1 is SEHNR and CDR2 FQNEAQ (reference sequence). Trimming at V came to 10 bases and at J to 6 bases, leaving 10 bases not matched to a gene. DNA of the CDR3: TGTGCCACCGGGGAGGACAGGGGACGCGAGCAGTACTTC. Amino acids: CATGEDRGREQYF.

This clonotype was seen many times. The V and J genes are TRBV4-1 and TRBJ1-1; D perhaps matches TRBD1 (6 bases). In germline, CDR1 is MGHRA, CDR2 YSYEKL. This CDR3 region has 14 residues. The V and J ends lost 5 bases and 5 bases respectively, with 15 bases between them. CDR3 DNA: TGCGCCAGCAGCGGGAACAGGGTTCGAACTGAAGCTTTCTTT. Its protein is CASSGNRVRTEAFF.

This clonotype has ten or more counts. The V call is TRBV20-1, the J call TRBJ1-6, with a possible D match to TRBD1 (6 bases). With 7 bases removed from V and 2 bases from J, the gap between germline ends came to 21 bases. The germline CDR1 and CDR2 sequences are DFQATT and SNEGSKA (reference sequence). The CDR3 is made up of 17 amino acids. DNA for the CDR3: TGCAGTGTTGAGTGGGGGCCCCTTCCAACCTATAATTCACCCCTCCACTTT. Protein product: CSVEWGPLPTYNSPLHF.

This clonotype was found many times. The chain is built from TRBV12-3 or TRBV12-4 and TRBJ2-2; D may be TRBD2 (6 bases). The CDR3 covers 16 residues. Trimming took off 1 base at V and 4 bases at J, with 13 bases between the two ends. CDR3 coding DNA: TGTGCCAGCAGTTTAGACGGGAGAAGTTCCACCGGGGAGCTGTTTTTT. Its protein product is CASSLDGRSSTGELFF.

This clonotype was found many times. The V call is TRBV30, the J call TRBJ1-3; no reliable D call. CDR3 length: 14 residues. Per the germline V gene, CDR1 is GTSNPN and CDR2 is SVGIG (reference sequence). Trimming pared 4 bases from V and 4 bases from J, leaving 14 bases between. CDR3 sequence (DNA): TGTGCCTGGACCATCGAGGGAGGCGGAAACACCATATATTTT. Translating gives CAWTIEGGGNTIYF.

The table lists this clonotype with a count of one. The rearrangement joins TRBV7-2 to TRBJ1-6; 10 bases agree with TRBD1. CDR1 and CDR2 (germline): SGHTA, FQGNSA. Trimming took 5 bases from V and 9 from J; bases not matched to a gene: 7. This CDR3 comprises 15 residues. The CDR3 sequence: CASSIRDRGFSPLHF. In nucleotides, the CDR3 is TGTGCCAGCAGCATCCGGGACAGGGGATTTTCACCCCTCCACTTT.